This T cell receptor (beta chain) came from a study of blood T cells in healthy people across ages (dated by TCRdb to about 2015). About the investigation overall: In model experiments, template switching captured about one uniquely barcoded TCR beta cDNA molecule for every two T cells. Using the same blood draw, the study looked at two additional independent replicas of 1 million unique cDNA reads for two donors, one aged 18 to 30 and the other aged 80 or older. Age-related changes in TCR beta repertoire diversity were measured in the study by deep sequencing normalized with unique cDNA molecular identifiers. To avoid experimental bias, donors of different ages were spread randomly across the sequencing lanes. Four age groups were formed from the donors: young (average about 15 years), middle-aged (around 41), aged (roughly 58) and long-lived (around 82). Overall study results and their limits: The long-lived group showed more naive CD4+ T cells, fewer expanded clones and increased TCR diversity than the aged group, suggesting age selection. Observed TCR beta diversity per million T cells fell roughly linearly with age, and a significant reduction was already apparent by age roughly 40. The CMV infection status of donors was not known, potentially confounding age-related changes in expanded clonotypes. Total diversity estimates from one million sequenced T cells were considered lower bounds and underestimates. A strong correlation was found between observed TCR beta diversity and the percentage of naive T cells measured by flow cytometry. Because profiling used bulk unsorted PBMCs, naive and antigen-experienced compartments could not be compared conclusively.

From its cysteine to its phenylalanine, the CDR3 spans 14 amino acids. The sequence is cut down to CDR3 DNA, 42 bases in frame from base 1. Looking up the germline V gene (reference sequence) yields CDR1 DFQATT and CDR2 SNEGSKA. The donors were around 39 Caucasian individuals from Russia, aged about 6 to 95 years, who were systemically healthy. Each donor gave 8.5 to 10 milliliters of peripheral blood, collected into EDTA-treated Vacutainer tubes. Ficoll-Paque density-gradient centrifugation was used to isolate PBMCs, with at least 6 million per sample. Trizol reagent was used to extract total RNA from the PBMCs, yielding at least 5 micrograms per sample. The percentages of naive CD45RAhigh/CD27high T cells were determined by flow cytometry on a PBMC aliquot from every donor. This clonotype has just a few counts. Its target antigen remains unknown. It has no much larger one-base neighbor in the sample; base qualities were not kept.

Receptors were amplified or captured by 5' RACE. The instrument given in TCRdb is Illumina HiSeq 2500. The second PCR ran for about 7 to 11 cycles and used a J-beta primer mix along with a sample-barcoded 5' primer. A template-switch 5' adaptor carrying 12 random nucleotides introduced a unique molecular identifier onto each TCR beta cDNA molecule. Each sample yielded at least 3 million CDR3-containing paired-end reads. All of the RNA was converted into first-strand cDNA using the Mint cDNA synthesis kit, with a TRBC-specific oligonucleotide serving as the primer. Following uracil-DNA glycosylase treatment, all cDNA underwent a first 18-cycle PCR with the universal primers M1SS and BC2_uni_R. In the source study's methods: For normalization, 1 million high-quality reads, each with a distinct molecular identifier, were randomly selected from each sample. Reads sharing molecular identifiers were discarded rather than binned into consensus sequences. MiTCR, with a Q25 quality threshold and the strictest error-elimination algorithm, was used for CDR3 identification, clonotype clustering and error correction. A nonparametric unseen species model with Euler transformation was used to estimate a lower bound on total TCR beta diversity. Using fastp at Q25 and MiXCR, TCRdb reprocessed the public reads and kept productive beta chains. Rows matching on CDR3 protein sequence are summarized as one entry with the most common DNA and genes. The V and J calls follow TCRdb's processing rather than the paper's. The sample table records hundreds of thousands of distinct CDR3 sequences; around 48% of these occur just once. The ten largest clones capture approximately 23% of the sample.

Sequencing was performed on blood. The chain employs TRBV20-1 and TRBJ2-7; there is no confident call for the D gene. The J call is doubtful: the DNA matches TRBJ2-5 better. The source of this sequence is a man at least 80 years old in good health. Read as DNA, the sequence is TGCAGTGCTAGGCCGGAGAGACTCCAAGAGACCCAGTACTTC. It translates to CSARPERLQETQYF.